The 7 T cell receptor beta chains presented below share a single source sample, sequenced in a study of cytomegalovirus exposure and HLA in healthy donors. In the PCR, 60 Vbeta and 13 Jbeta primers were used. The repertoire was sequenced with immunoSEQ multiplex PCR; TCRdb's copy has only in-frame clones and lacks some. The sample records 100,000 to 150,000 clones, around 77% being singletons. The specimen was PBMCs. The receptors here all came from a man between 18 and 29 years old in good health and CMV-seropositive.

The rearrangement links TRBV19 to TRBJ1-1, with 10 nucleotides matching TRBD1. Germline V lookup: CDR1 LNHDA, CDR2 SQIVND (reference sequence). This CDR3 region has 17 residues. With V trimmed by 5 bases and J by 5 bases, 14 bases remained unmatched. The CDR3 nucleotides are TGTGCCAGTAGTCCCCGAGGGAGGACAGGGGGGGAAACTGAAGCTTTCTTT. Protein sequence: CASSPRGRTGGETEAFF.

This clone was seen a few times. In DNA, the CDR3 is TGTGCCAGCAGTGCCCATTCGGGACAGGGTAATAAAGGCTACACCTTC. Its translation is CASSAHSGQGNKGYTF. The chain joins TRBV6-1 to TRBJ1-2; 9 nucleotides match TRBD1. The CDR3 spans 16 residues. V shed 4 bases, J shed 8 bases, and the junction held 14 bases outside the gene matches. The germline V gene has CDR1 MNHNS and CDR2 SASEGT.

This CDR3 is CASRPPRVQGQFF. CDR3 bases: TGTGCCAGCAGACCCCCCAGGGTCCAAGGGCAGTTCTTC. This rearrangement joins TRBV25-1 to TRBJ2-1; tentatively, D is TRBD1 (5 bases). Trimming removed 6 bases from V and 12 bases from J, with 18 bases in between. CDR3 length equals 13 residues. Germline V gene lookup returns CDR1 MGHDK and CDR2 SYGVNS.

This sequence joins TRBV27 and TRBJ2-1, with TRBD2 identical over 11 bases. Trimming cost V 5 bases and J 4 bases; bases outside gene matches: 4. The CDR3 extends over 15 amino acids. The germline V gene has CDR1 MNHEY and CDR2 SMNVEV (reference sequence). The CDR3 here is CASSRTSGGYNEQFF. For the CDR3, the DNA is TGTGCCAGCAGTCGAACTAGCGGGGGATACAATGAGCAGTTCTTC.

CDR3 DNA sequence: TGCGCCAGCAGCTCCACCGGGGGGAACACTGAAGCTTTCTTT. Its translation: CASSSTGGNTEAFF. The genes are TRBV5-1 and TRBJ1-1; D possibly corresponds to TRBD1 (5 bases). V lost 3 bases, J lost 1 base, and 10 bases lay in between. The germline V gene encodes CDR1 SGHRS and CDR2 YFSETQ. This CDR3 spans 14 amino acids.

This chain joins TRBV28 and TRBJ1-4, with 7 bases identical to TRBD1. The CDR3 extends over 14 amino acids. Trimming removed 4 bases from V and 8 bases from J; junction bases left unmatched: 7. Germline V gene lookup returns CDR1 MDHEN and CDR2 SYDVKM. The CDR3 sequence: CASSYGLGGEKLFF. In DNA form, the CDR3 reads TGTGCCAGCAGTTACGGTTTAGGGGGCGAAAAACTGTTTTTT.

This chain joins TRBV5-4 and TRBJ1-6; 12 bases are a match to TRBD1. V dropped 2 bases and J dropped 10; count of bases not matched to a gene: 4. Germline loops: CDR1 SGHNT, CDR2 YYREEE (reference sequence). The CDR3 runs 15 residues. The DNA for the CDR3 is TGTGCCAGCAGCTTAGGGACAGGGGGCAGGTCACCCCTCCACTTT. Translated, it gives CASSLGTGGRSPLHF.